This entry lists 2 T cell receptor beta chains sequenced from one sample in a study of neurological immune-mediated disorders. The sample's time point: technical triplicate 2. In TCRdb, the 5' RACE reads were re-called with MiXCR into one record per CDR3 protein. The sample yields approximately 30,000 distinct CDR3 sequences, roughly 13% seen once. Sequenced sample: CD4+ T cells from blood. Every receptor here comes from a female donor with HTLV-1-associated myelopathy (HAM/TSP).

Many counts were recorded for this clonotype. This chain uses TRBV5-1 with TRBJ2-4; 14 bases agree with TRBD2. Germline CDR1 SGHRS, CDR2 YFSETQ. V shed 0 bases, J shed 7 bases, and the junction held 3 bases outside the gene matches. CDR3 length equals 16 residues. The CDR3 region is CASSLGGLAGDNIQYF. The CDR3 nucleotides are TGCGCCAGCAGCTTGGGGGGACTAGCGGGAGATAACATTCAGTACTTC.

This clonotype was detected ten times or more. The chain links TRBV3-1 to TRBJ2-3; D may correspond to TRBD1 or TRBD2 (6 bases each). Deletions cut 2 bases from V and 4 bases from J, with 16 bases between. Germline V gene lookup returns CDR1 LGHDT and CDR2 YNNKEL (reference sequence). The CDR3 has 16 residues. In nucleotides, the CDR3 is TGTGCCAGCAGCCAACGTACAGGGAGGAATTCAGATACGCAGTATTTT. This sequence encodes CASSQRTGRNSDTQYF.